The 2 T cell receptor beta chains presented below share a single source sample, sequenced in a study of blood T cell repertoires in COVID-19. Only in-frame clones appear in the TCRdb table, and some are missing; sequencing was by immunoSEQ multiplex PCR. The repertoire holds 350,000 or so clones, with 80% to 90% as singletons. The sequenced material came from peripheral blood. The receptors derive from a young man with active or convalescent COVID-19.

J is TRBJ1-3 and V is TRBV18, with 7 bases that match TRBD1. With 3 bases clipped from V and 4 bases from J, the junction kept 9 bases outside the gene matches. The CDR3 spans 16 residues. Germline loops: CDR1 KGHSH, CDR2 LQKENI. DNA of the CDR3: TGTGCCAGCTCACCGCTCCTGACAGGGTCGGGAAACACCATATATTTT. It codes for CASSPLLTGSGNTIYF. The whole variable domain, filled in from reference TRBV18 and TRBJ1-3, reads NAGVMQNPRHLVRRRGQEARLRCSPMKGHSHVYWYRQLPEEGLKFMVYLQKENIIDESGMPKERFSAEFPKEGPSILRIQQVVRGDSAAYFCASSPLLTGSGNTIYFGEGSWLTVV.

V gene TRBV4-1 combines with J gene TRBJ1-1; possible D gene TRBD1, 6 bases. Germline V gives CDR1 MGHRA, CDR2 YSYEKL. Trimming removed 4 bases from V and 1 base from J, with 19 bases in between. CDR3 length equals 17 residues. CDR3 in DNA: TGCGCCAGCAGCCGTTTCACAGGGTTGGGCGGGAACACTGAAGCTTTCTTT. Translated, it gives CASSRFTGLGGNTEAFF.